The 9 T cell receptor beta chains below all came from one sample that was sequenced in a study of response to subunit inactivated influenza vaccine. Using its own MiXCR run on the RT-PCR reads, TCRdb lists one record per CDR3 protein. The sample consists of around 570,000 distinct CDR3 sequences, about 11% of them appearing once. The same specimen was also included in a second study, on T cells expressing NK-cell markers. That paper adds: Beta-chain TCR cDNA was generated via 5'RACE template switching with UMIs.

Sample: PBMCs from blood, taken on the day of vaccination. These receptors were obtained from a man between 50 and 59 years old who received an inactivated influenza vaccine.

The DNA of the CDR3 is TGCGCCAGCAGCCATCGATACCTAGACAGCTACGAGCAGTACTTC. Protein sequence: CASSHRYLDSYEQYF. This chain links TRBV4-3 with TRBJ2-7; the D gene is possibly TRBD1 (5 bases). Germline CDR1 is LGHNA and CDR2 is YSLEER. This CDR3 spans 15 amino acids. Trimming removed 3 bases at V and 3 bases at J, with 15 bases between.

This clonotype was recorded at least ten times. The chain links TRBV10-3 to TRBJ2-7; 12 bases align to TRBD2. The ends lost 6 bases at V and 0 bases at J; junction bases unmatched: 6. CDR1 is ENHRY and CDR2 is SYGVKD in the germline V gene. The CDR3 sequence is 16 residues long. The CDR3 here is CAIRSGTSGSSYEQYF. For the CDR3, the DNA is TGTGCCATCAGGTCCGGGACTAGCGGGTCCTCCTACGAGCAGTACTTC.

Concerning this clonotype: An end of the junction differs from the germline gene, which may be a read error. The gene calls are TRBV28 and TRBJ1-4; possibly TRBD1 for D (5 bases). The germline V gene encodes CDR1 MDHEN and CDR2 SYDVKM. The CDR3 length is 15 residues. The CDR3, as DNA: TGTGCCAGCAGTTTGGGGACTCTTCGCGATGAACAACTGTTTTTT. It codes for CASSLGTLRDEQLFF.

This clonotype showed up just a few times. The DNA of the CDR3 is TGTGCCAGCAGTTCCTTGGGCGGGAGGAACACAGATACGCAGTATTTT. Translated, it gives CASSSLGGRNTDTQYF. This chain joins TRBV6-5 and TRBJ2-3; 8 bases match TRBD2. Germline trimming cut 4 bases from V and 2 bases from J; bases unmatched to any gene: 8. CDR1 and CDR2 from the germline V gene are MNHEY and SVGAGI. The length of the CDR3 is 16 residues.

V gene TRBV5-1 combines with J gene TRBJ2-2; the D is unclear. V lost 6 bases and J lost 2, with 17 bases in between. The CDR3 contains 16 residues. Germline V gene lookup returns CDR1 SGHRS and CDR2 YFSETQ. The CDR3 is CASTLLGSLNTGELFF. DNA for the CDR3: TGCGCCAGCACTCTGCTTGGTTCCCTAAACACCGGGGAGCTGTTTTTT.

In its sample, this clonotype was seen a few times. The genes are TRBV20-1 and TRBJ1-2, with D hard to call. CDR1 is DFQATT and CDR2 is SNEGSKA in the germline V gene (reference sequence). The CDR3 is 12 residues long. Trimming left V 6 bases short and J 4 bases short, with 12 bases between. The CDR3 nucleotides are TGCAGTGCCAAGGACCCGGGCTATGGCTACACCTTC. It is translated as CSAKDPGYGYTF.

This clonotype was seen a few times. V usage is TRBV25-1 and J usage is TRBJ1-4, with D possibly TRBD1 on 5 matching bases. Looked up from germline, CDR1 is MGHDK and CDR2 is SYGVNS. V was pared by 2 bases and J by 5 bases, with 9 bases between. The length of the CDR3 is 14 residues. CDR3 protein: CASSEQGRNEKLFF. The DNA for the CDR3 is TGTGCCAGCAGTGAACAGGGTCGGAATGAAAAACTGTTTTTT.

The chain is built from TRBV7-2 and TRBJ2-2; 8 bases are shared with TRBD1. The CDR3 has 20 residues. Trimming removed 0 bases from V and 3 bases from J; junction bases left unmatched: 15. Germline CDR1 SGHTA, CDR2 FQGNSA. CDR3 in DNA: TGTGCCAGCAGCTTAGCCCCCTGGCAGGGGGCGCGCTTGGACACCGGGGAGCTGTTTTTT. Its translation: CASSLAPWQGARLDTGELFF.

This clonotype was seen more than once but under ten times. This chain connects TRBV20-1 to TRBJ2-1, with 7 bases aligning to TRBD2. Germline lookup yields CDR1 DFQATT and CDR2 SNEGSKA (reference sequence). After removal of 1 base from V and 6 bases from J, the junction contained 9 bases not matched to a gene. CDR3 size: 15 residues. The CDR3 sequence: CSARGSGRGVNEQFF. DNA of the CDR3: TGCAGTGCTAGAGGGTCGGGGAGGGGTGTCAATGAGCAGTTCTTC.